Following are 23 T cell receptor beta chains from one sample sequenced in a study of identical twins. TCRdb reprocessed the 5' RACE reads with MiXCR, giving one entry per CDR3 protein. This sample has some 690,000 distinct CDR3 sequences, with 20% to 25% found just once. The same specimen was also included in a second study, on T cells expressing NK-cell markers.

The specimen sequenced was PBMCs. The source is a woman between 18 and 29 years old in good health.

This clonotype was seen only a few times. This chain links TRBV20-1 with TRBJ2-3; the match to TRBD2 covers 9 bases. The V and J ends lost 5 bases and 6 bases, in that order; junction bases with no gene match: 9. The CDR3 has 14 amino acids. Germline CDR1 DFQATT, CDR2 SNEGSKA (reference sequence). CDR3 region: CSAPRTSVLDTQYF. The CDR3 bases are TGCAGTGCTCCGCGGACTAGCGTCTTGGATACGCAGTATTTT.

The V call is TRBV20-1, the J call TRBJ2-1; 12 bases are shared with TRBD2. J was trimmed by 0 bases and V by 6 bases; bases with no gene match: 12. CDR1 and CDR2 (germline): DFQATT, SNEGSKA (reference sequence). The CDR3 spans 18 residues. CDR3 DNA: TGCAGTGCCCGAGCGCTAGCGGGAGGGCAGGGCTCCTACAATGAGCAGTTCTTC. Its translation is CSARALAGGQGSYNEQFF.

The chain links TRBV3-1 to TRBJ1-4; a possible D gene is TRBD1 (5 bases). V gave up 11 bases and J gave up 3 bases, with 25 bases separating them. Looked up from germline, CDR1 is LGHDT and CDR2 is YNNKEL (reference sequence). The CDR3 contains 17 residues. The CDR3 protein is CASSKQVPWTPNEKLFF. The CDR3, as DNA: TGTGCCTCCTCCAAGCAGGTCCCTTGGACACCTAATGAAAAACTGTTTTTT.

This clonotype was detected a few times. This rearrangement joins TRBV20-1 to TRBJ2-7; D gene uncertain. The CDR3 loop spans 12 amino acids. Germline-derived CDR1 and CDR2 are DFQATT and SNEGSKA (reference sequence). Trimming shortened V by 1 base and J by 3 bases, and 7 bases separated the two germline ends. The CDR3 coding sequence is TGCAGTGCTAGAGTCCACGTCTACGAGCAGTACTTC. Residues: CSARVHVYEQYF.

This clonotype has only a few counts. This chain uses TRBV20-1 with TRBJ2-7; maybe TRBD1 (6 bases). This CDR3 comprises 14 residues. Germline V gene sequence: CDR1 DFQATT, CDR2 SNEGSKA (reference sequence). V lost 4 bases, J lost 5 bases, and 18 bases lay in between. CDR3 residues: CSAIDRTHLDEQYF. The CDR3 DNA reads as TGCAGTGCTATTGACAGGACCCACCTAGACGAGCAGTACTTC.

The CDR3: CASSLGIAGGQETQYF. CDR3 sequence (DNA): TGTGCCAGCAGCTTGGGAATAGCGGGGGGTCAAGAGACCCAGTACTTC. The chain has TRBV5-6 and TRBJ2-5; 10 bases map to TRBD2. The germline V gene has CDR1 SGHDT and CDR2 YYEEEE. The CDR3 spans 16 residues. J lost 2 bases, V lost 0 bases, and 4 bases had no gene match.

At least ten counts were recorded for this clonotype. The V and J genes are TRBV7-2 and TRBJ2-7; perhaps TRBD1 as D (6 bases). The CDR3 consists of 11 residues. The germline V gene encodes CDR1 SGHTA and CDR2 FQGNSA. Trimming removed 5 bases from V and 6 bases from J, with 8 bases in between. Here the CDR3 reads CASSRDTEQYF. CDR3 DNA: TGTGCCAGCAGCCGGGACACCGAGCAGTACTTC.

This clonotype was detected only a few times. CDR3 protein: CASSVTPGSGTEAFF. For the CDR3, the DNA is TGTGCCAGCAGCGTGACCCCGGGGTCAGGAACTGAAGCTTTCTTT. The chain joins TRBV9 to TRBJ1-1; no clear D gene. Between the trimmed V and J ends, which lost 2 bases and 5 bases, there was a span of 16 bases. The CDR3 is 15 residues long. Germline V gene data show CDR1 as SGDLS and CDR2 as YYNGEE.

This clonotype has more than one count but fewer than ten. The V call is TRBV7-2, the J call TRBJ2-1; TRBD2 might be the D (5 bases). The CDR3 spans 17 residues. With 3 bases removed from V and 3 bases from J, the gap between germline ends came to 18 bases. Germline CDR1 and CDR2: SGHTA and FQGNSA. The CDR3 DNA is TGTGCCAGCAGCTTCCCTCTTAAGCGGTATTACTACAATGAGCAGTTCTTC. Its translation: CASSFPLKRYYYNEQFF.

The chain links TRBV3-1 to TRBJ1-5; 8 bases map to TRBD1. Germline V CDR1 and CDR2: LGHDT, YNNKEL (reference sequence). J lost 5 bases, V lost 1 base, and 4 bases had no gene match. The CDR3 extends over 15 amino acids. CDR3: CASSQGSGGHQPQHF. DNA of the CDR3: TGTGCCAGCAGCCAAGGCTCAGGGGGCCATCAGCCCCAGCATTTT.

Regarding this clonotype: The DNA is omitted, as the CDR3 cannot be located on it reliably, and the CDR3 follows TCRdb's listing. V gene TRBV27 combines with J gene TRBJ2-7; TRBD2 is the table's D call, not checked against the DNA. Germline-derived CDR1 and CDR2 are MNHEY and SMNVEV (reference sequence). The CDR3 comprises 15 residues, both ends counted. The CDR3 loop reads CASSSSGRRGYEQYF.

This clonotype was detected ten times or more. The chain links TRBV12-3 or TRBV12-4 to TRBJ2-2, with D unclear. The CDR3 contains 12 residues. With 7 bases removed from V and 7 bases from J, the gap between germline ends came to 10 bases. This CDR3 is CASNSVIGELFF. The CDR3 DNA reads TGTGCCAGCAATTCGGTAATCGGGGAGCTGTTTTTT.

CDR3 loop: CASSPSGGTNEQFF. CDR3 DNA sequence: TGTGCCAGCAGCCCTAGCGGGGGTACCAATGAGCAGTTCTTC. The rearrangement links TRBV12-3 or TRBV12-4 to TRBJ2-1, with TRBD2 matching 10 bases. The V and J ends lost 6 bases and 6 bases, in that order; junction bases with no gene match: 5. The CDR3 runs to 14 residues.

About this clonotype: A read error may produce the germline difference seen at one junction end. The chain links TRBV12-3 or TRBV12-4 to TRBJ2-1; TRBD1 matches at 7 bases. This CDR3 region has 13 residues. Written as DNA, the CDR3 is TGTGCCAGCAGTACACATAAACAGGGGTCCCTTTGGTTC. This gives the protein CASSTHKQGSLWF.

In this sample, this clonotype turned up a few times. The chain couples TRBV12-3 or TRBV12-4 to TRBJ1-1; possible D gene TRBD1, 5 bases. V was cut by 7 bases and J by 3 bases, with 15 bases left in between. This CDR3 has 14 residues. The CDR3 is CASTRGNRDTEAFF. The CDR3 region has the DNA TGTGCCAGCACGAGGGGCAATCGGGACACTGAAGCTTTCTTT.

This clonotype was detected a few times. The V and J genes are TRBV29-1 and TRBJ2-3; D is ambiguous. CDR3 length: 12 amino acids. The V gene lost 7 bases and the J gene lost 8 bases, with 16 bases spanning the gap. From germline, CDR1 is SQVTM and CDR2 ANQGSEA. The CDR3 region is CSASSAGGTQYF. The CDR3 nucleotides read TGCAGCGCTTCATCCGCCGGCGGTACGCAGTATTTT.

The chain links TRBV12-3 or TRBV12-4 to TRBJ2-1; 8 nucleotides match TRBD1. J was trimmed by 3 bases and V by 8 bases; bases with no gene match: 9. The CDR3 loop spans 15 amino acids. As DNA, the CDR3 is TGTGCCAGCGAGGCGTCAGGGGGCGGCTACAATGAGCAGTTCTTC. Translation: CASEASGGGYNEQFF.

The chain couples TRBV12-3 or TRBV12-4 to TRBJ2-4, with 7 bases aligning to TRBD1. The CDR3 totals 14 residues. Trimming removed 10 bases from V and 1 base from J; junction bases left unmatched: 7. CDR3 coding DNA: TGTGCCACTACGACAGGGCCTGCCAAAAACATTCAGTACTTC. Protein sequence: CATTTGPAKNIQYF.

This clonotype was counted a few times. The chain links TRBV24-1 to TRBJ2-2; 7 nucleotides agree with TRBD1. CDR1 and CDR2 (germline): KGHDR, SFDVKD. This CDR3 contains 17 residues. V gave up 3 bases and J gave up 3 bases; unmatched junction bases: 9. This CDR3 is CATSDQTGTSDTGELFF. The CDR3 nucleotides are TGTGCCACCAGTGATCAGACAGGGACGTCGGACACCGGGGAGCTGTTTTTT.

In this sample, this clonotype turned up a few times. The DNA of the CDR3 is TGTGCCAGCAGTCATTCGGGTTCCCAGTACTTC. It is translated as CASSHSGSQYF. The chain uses TRBV6-1 and TRBJ2-5; D is ambiguous. The CDR3 is 11 amino acids. CDR1 MNHNS and CDR2 SASEGT come from the germline V gene. Trimming stripped 5 bases from V and 9 bases from J, with 10 bases between.

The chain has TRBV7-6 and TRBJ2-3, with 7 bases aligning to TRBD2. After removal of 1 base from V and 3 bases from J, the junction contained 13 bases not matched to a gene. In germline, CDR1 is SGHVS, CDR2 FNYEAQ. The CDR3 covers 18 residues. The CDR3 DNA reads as TGTGCCAGCAGCTTAGATTCGGGGCCTAGCGGTGGAACAGATACGCAGTATTTT. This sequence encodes CASSLDSGPSGGTDTQYF. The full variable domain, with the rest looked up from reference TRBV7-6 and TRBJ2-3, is GAGVSQSPRYKVTKRGQDVALRCDPISGHVSLYWYRQALGQGPEFLTYFNYEAQQDKSGLPNDRFSAERPEGSISTLTIQRTEQRDSAMYRCASSLDSGPSGGTDTQYFGPGTRLTVL.

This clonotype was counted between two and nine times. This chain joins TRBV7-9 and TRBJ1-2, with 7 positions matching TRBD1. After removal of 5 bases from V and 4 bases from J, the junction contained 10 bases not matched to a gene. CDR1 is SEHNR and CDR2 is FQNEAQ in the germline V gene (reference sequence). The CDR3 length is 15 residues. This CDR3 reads CASSLVGQEGYGYTF. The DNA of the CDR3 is TGTGCCAGCAGCCTAGTAGGACAGGAGGGCTATGGCTACACCTTC.

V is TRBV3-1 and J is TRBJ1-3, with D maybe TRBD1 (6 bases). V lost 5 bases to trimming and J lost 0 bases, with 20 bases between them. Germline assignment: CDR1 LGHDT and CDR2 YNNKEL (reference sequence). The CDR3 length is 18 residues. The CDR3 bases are TGTGCCAGCAGCGCCGCATGGGGGCGAGGCGACTCTGGAAACACCATATATTTT. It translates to CASSAAWGRGDSGNTIYF.